One sample yielded the 5 T cell receptor beta chains listed below, sequenced in a study of T cells in Graves' hyperthyroidism and ophthalmopathy. TCR beta CDR3 regions were amplified from RNA. A first-round RT-PCR of the TCR CDR3 used the HTBI primer set. TCRdb reprocessed the multiplex PCR reads with MiXCR, giving one entry per CDR3 protein. The table has more than 550,000 distinct CDR3 sequences, roughly 17% seen once. Sequencing was carried out using blood. The receptors shown here come from a man aged 45-60 years with Graves' hyperthyroidism.

As to this clonotype: At one end, the junction sequence differs from germline, possibly due to a read error. This sequence joins TRBV4-3 and TRBJ2-1; D is perhaps TRBD2 (6 bases). There are 14 residues in the CDR3. Germline loops: CDR1 LGHNA, CDR2 YSLEER. The CDR3 region has the DNA TGCGCCAGCAGCAAAGAAACTAGCCCCAATGAGCAGTTCTTC. Its protein is CASSKETSPNEQFF.

This clonotype was detected a few times. The rearrangement links TRBV10-3 to TRBJ2-7, with a weak D call TRBD2 (6 bases). This CDR3 region has 14 residues. V lost 8 bases and J lost 0, with 14 bases in between. CDR1 and CDR2 from the germline V gene are ENHRY and SYGVKD. CDR3 region: CAIGGTGISYEQYF. In nucleotides, the CDR3 is TGTGCCATCGGCGGGACCGGGATCTCCTACGAGCAGTACTTC.

At least ten counts were recorded for this clonotype. V and J are TRBV12-3 or TRBV12-4 and TRBJ2-1; 7 bases map to TRBD2. V was pared by 8 bases and J by 7 bases, with 2 bases of the junction left unmatched. The CDR3 runs to 11 residues. CDR3 protein: CASWEGNEQFF. For the CDR3, the DNA is TGTGCCAGCTGGGAGGGAAATGAGCAGTTCTTC.

This sequence joins TRBV5-4 and TRBJ2-3, with TRBD2 matching over 13 bases. This CDR3 is built from 16 residues. The germline V gene encodes CDR1 SGHNT and CDR2 YYREEE (reference sequence). J was trimmed by 3 bases and V by 4 bases; bases with no gene match: 5. DNA for the CDR3: TGTGCCAGCAGCCCACTAGCGGGAGGGGCAACAGATACGCAGTATTTT. Encoded protein: CASSPLAGGATDTQYF.

Many counts were recorded for this clonotype. The chain recombines TRBV7-2 with TRBJ1-2; D not certain. V was clipped by 0 bases and J by 7 bases, with 6 bases between them. CDR1 and CDR2 from the germline V gene are SGHTA and FQGNSA. This CDR3 spans 12 amino acids. The CDR3 DNA is TGTGCCAGCAGCTTAGCGAGGGTTGGCTACACCTTC. Translation: CASSLARVGYTF.